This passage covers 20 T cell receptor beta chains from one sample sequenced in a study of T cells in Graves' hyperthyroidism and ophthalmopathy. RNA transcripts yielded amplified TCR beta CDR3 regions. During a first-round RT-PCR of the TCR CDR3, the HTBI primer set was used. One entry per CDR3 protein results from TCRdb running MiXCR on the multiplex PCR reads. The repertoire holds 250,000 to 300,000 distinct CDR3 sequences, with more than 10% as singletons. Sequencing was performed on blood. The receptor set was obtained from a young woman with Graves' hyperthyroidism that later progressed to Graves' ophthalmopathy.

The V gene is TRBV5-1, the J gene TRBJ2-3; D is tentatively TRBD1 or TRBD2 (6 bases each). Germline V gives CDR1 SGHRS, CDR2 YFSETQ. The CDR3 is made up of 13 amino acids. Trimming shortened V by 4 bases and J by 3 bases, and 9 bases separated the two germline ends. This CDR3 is CASSGGGTDTQYF. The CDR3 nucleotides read TGCGCCAGCAGCGGAGGGGGAACAGATACGCAGTATTTT.

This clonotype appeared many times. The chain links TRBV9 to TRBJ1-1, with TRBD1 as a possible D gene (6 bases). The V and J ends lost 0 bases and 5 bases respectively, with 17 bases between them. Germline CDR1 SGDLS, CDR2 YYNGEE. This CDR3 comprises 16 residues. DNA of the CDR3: TGTGCCAGCAGCGTAGACCCGGGGGCGAGTTGGACTGAAGCTTTCTTT. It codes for CASSVDPGASWTEAFF. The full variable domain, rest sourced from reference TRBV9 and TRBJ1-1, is DSGVTQTPKHLITATGQRVTLRCSPRSGDLSVYWYQQSLDQGLQFLIQYYNGEERAKGNILERFSAQQFPDLHSELNLSSLELGDSALYFCASSVDPGASWTEAFFGQGTRLTVV.

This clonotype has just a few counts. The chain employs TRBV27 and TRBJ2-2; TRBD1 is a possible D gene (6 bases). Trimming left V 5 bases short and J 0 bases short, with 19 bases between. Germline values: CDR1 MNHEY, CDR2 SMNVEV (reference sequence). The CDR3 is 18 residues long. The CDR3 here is CASSPNRARSPNTGELFF. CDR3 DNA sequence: TGTGCCAGCAGTCCCAACAGGGCCCGATCACCGAACACCGGGGAGCTGTTTTTT.

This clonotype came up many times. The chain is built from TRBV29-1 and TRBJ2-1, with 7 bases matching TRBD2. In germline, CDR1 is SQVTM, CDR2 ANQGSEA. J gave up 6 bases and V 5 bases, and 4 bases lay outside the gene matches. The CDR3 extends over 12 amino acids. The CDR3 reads CSVREAVNEQFF. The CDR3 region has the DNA TGCAGCGTTCGGGAGGCTGTCAATGAGCAGTTCTTC.

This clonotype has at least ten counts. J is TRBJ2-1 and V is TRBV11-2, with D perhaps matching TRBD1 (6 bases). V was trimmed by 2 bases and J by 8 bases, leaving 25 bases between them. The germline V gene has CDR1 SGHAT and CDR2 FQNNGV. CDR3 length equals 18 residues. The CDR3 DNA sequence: TGTGCCAGCAGCTTAAGCCCTGGGGGCTTTTCGAGTCCCGATGAGCAGTTCTTC. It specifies CASSLSPGGFSSPDEQFF.

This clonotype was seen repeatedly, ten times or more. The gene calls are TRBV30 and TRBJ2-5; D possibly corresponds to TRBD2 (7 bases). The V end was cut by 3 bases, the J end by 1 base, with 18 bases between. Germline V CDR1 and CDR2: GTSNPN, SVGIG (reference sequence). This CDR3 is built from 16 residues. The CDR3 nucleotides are TGTGCCTGGAGCGACCCGACTAGGGGGGGCCAAGAGACCCAGTACTTC. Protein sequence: CAWSDPTRGGQETQYF.

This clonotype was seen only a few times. CDR3 nucleotide sequence: TGTGCCAGCAGCTTTCGGGACGTATCCTTGGGAGCCTACGAGCAGTACTTC. This gives the protein CASSFRDVSLGAYEQYF. This chain uses TRBV5-5 with TRBJ2-7; either TRBD1 or TRBD2 may supply D (5 bases each). V was clipped by 2 bases and J by 2 bases, with 20 bases between them. The CDR3 spans 17 residues. Germline CDR1 and CDR2: SGHKS and YYEKEE (reference sequence).

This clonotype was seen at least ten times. CDR3 DNA: TGTGCCAGCAGTTGGTCGGGAGGGCCTGGTGAGCAGTTCTTC. Protein product: CASSWSGGPGEQFF. The rearrangement links TRBV12-3 or TRBV12-4 to TRBJ2-1; 8 bases are a match to TRBD2. V dropped 4 bases and J dropped 9; count of bases not matched to a gene: 8. The CDR3 has 14 amino acids.

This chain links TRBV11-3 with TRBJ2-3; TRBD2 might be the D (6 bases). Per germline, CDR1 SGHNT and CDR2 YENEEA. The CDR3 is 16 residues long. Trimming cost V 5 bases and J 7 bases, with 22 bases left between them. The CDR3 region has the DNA TGTGCCAGCAGCCCGCTAGCGTTTGGGGCTGAAAATACGCAGTATTTT. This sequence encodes CASSPLAFGAENTQYF.

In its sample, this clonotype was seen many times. CDR3 protein: CASSLMTAGELFF. Written as DNA, the CDR3 is TGTGCCAGCAGCTTAATGACCGCCGGGGAGCTGTTTTTT. This sequence joins TRBV7-9 and TRBJ2-2; D unclear. The CDR3 spans 13 residues. The V end was cut by 2 bases, the J end by 6 bases, with 7 bases between. CDR1 and CDR2 from the germline V gene are SEHNR and FQNEAQ (reference sequence).

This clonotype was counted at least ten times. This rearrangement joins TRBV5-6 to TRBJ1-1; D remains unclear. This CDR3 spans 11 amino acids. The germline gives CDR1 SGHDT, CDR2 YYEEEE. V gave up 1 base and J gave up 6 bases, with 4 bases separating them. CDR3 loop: CASSLFAEAFF. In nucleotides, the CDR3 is TGTGCCAGCAGCTTGTTCGCTGAAGCTTTCTTT.

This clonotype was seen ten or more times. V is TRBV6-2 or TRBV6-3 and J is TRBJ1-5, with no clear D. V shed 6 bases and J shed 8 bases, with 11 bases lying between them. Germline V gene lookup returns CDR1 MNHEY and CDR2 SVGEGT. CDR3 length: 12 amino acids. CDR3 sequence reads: CASRALGEPQHF. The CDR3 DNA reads TGTGCCAGCAGGGCCCTTGGGGAGCCCCAGCATTTT.

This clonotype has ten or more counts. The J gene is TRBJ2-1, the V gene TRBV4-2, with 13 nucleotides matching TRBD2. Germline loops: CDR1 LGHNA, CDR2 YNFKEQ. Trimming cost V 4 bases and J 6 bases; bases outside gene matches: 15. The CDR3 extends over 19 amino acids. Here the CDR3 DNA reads TGTGCCAGCAGCCGTACTAGCGGGAGGGCCGGCGGGGGAGGCAATGAGCAGTTCTTC. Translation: CASSRTSGRAGGGGNEQFF.

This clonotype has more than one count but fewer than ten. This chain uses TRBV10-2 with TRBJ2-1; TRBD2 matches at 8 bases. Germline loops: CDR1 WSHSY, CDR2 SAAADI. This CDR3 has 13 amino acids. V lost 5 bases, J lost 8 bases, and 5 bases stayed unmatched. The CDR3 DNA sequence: TGCGCCAGCAGTTTAGGACTAGCCGATGAGCAGTTCTTC. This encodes CASSLGLADEQFF.

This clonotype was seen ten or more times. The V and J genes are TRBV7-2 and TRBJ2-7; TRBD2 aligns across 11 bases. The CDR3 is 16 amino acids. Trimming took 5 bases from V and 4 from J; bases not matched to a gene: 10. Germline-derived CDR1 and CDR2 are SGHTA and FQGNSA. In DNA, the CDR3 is TGTGCCAGCAGCAGCCATAGCGGGAGGGCTGCATACGAGCAGTACTTC. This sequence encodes CASSSHSGRAAYEQYF.

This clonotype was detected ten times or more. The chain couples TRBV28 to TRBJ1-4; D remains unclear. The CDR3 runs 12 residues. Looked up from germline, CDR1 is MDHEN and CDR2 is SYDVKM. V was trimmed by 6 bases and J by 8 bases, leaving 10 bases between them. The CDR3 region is CASRTLAEKLFF. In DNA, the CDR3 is TGTGCCAGCAGGACCCTAGCGGAAAAACTGTTTTTT.

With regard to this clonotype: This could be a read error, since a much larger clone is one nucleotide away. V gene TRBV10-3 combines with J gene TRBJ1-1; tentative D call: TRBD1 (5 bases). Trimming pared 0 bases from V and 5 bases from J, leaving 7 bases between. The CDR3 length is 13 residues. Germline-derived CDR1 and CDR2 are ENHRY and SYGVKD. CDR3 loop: CAISESKGTEAFF. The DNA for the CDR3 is TGTGCCATCAGTGAGTCGAAGGGGACTGAAGCTTTCTTT.

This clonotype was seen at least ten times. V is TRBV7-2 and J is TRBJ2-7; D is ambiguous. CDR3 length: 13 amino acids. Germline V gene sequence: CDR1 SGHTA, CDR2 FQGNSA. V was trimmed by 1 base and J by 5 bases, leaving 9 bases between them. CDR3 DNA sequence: TGTGCCAGCAGCTTAGGGTCTTTGAACGAGCAGTACTTC. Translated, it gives CASSLGSLNEQYF.

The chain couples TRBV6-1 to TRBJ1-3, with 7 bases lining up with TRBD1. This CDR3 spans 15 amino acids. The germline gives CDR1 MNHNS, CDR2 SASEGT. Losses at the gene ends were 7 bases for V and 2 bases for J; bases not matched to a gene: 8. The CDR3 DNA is TGTGCCAGCACCATGGGGGGGACAGCTGGAAACACCATATATTTT. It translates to CASTMGGTAGNTIYF.

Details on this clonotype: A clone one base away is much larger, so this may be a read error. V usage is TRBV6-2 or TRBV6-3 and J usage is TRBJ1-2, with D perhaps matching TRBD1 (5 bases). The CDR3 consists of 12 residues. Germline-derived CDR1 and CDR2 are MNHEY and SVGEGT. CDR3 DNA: TGTGCCAACAGTTATGGGGGAAGCGGCTACACCTTC. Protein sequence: CANSYGGSGYTF.